The next 27 T cell receptor beta chains were all read from a single sample in a study of OX40 agonist ivuxolimab in advanced cancers. Method: immunoSEQ multiplex PCR; TCRdb's copy keeps in-frame clones and lacks some. Of around 35,000 clones listed, about 88% are singletons. This material consisted of CD4+ or CD8+ T cells sorted from blood, taken in a trial of the OX40 agonist ivuxolimab. The receptors originated from an adult with an advanced solid tumor such as melanoma, head and neck, liver or kidney cancer.

This clone was seen only once. V and J are TRBV19 and TRBJ2-7, with D perhaps given as TRBD1 or TRBD2 (5 bases each). The CDR3 is made up of 13 amino acids. The germline V gene encodes CDR1 LNHDA and CDR2 SQIVND (reference sequence). The V end lost 5 bases, the J end lost 3 bases, and 11 bases lay between the germline ends. The CDR3 loop reads CASSSGRSYEQYF. The CDR3 DNA reads TGTGCCAGTAGTTCGGGACGGAGCTACGAGCAGTACTTC.

The chain joins TRBV11-3 to TRBJ1-1; no clear D gene. This CDR3 is 13 amino acids long. Per germline, CDR1 SGHNT and CDR2 YENEEA. Between the trimmed V and J ends, which lost 5 bases and 4 bases, there was a span of 11 bases. DNA of the CDR3: TGTGCCAGCAGCCCACTTGGCGGCACTGAAGCTTTCTTT. It codes for CASSPLGGTEAFF.

V gene TRBV5-1 combines with J gene TRBJ2-5; 7 bases fit TRBD1. CDR1 SGHRS and CDR2 YFSETQ come from the germline V gene. The V gene end was trimmed by 2 bases and the J gene end by 1 base; junction bases not matched to a gene: 8. The CDR3 spans 16 residues. The DNA of the CDR3 is TGCGCCAGCAGCTTAGCCCAGGGGGTAGGCCAAGAGACCCAGTACTTC. This gives the protein CASSLAQGVGQETQYF.

The chain links TRBV5-5 to TRBJ2-5; 10 nucleotides line up with TRBD1. This CDR3 has 15 residues. Germline trimming cut 3 bases from V and 2 bases from J; bases unmatched to any gene: 4. The germline V gene has CDR1 SGHKS and CDR2 YYEKEE (reference sequence). This CDR3 reads CASSWGTGVQETQYF. CDR3 DNA: TGTGCCAGCAGCTGGGGGACAGGGGTACAAGAGACCCAGTACTTC.

The V and J genes are TRBV5-8 and TRBJ2-5, with no clear D. Trimming removed 0 bases from V and 2 bases from J, with 17 bases in between. The CDR3 has 17 amino acids. Germline CDR1 and CDR2: SGHTS and YDEGEE. The CDR3 region is CASSLGLVSRGQETQYF. CDR3 in DNA: TGTGCCAGCAGCTTGGGGCTCGTGAGTAGAGGTCAAGAGACCCAGTACTTC.

The chain combines TRBV18 with TRBJ1-5; no clear D. The V and J ends lost 3 bases and 0 bases respectively, with 3 bases between them. Germline V lookup: CDR1 KGHSH, CDR2 LQKENI. This CDR3 has 13 amino acids. CDR3 sequence reads: CASSPDSNQPQHF. The CDR3 nucleotides are TGTGCCAGCTCACCCGATAGCAATCAGCCCCAGCATTTT.

The rearrangement joins TRBV18 to TRBJ1-6; D is possibly TRBD1 (6 bases). This CDR3 is built from 14 residues. Germline CDR1 is KGHSH and CDR2 is LQKENI. V was cut by 8 bases and J by 8 bases, with 16 bases left in between. In DNA form, the CDR3 reads TGTGCCAGCGCCTCCACAGGGCGAGATTCACCCCTCCACTTT. Protein: CASASTGRDSPLHF.

The chain is built from TRBV10-3 and TRBJ2-4, with D perhaps matching TRBD2 (6 bases). V gave up 3 bases and J gave up 8 bases, with 11 bases separating them. The CDR3 runs to 13 residues. Germline V gene lookup returns CDR1 ENHRY and CDR2 SYGVKD. The CDR3 DNA reads TGTGCCATCAGTGATGGGGGGAGTCACATTCAGTACTTC. It translates to CAISDGGSHIQYF.

The J gene is TRBJ1-2, the V gene TRBV9; tentatively, D is TRBD1 (5 bases). V was trimmed by 3 bases and J by 4 bases, leaving 16 bases between them. Per the germline V gene, CDR1 is SGDLS and CDR2 is YYNGEE. CDR3 size: 15 residues. The CDR3 DNA sequence: TGTGCCAGCAGCGCCATCTGGGGGGGAGGCTATGGCTACACCTTC. It specifies CASSAIWGGGYGYTF.

The chain carries TRBV21-1 and TRBJ2-7. TRBV21-1 is noted as a pseudogene. This CDR3 is 11 amino acids long. The CDR3 sequence: CAINWTDQQYF. The CDR3 DNA follows: TGTGCCATAAATTGGACGGATCAGCAGTACTTC.

In this sample, this clone turned up once. This chain joins TRBV10-1 and TRBJ2-5, with TRBD2 identical over 13 bases. The CDR3 has 17 residues. The J segment lost 5 bases and the V segment lost 6 bases, leaving 12 bases of the junction unmatched. Germline V gives CDR1 WNHNN, CDR2 SYGVQD (reference sequence). The CDR3 DNA sequence: TGCGCCAGCAGAGAACTAGCGGGGGGGGAGGAAATGGAGACCCAGTACTTC. Residues: CASRELAGGEEMETQYF.

This sequence joins TRBV5-1 and TRBJ1-5; D is unresolved. CDR1 is SGHRS and CDR2 is YFSETQ in the germline V gene. This CDR3 spans 13 amino acids. V was cut by 0 bases and J by 4 bases, with 5 bases left in between. CDR3 bases: TGCGCCAGCAGCTTGGCCAGTAATCAGCCCCAGCATTTT. As protein: CASSLASNQPQHF.

The chain carries TRBV7-2 and TRBJ1-5; TRBD1 matches at 7 bases. The trim removed 7 bases at V and 3 bases at J, leaving 6 bases unmatched. This CDR3 spans 14 amino acids. Looked up from germline, CDR1 is SGHTA and CDR2 is FQGNSA. In nucleotides, the CDR3 is TGTGCCAGCAATACGGGACAGTACAATCAGCCCCAGCATTTT. Protein: CASNTGQYNQPQHF. The entire variable domain, with the rest obtained from reference TRBV7-2 and TRBJ1-5, is as follows: GAGVSQSPSNKVTEKGKDVELRCDPISGHTALYWYRQSLGQGLEFLIYFQGNSAPDKSGLPSDRFSAERTGGSVSTLTIQRTQQEDSAVYLCASNTGQYNQPQHFGDGTRLSIL.

The chain has TRBV10-1 and TRBJ2-7; 9 bases map to TRBD1. J was trimmed by 4 bases and V by 8 bases; bases with no gene match: 3. The CDR3 runs to 12 residues. Germline values: CDR1 WNHNN, CDR2 SYGVQD (reference sequence). The CDR3 sequence is CASGQGLYEQYF. Written as DNA, the CDR3 is TGCGCCAGCGGACAGGGGCTGTACGAGCAGTACTTC.

The V gene is TRBV7-6, the J gene TRBJ2-5, with D tentatively TRBD2 (5 bases). Germline CDR1 SGHVS, CDR2 FNYEAQ. CDR3 length: 16 amino acids. Trimming shortened V by 3 bases and J by 2 bases, and 16 bases separated the two germline ends. CDR3 in amino acids: CASSFQTNGVQETQYF. The CDR3 region has the DNA TGTGCCAGCAGCTTCCAGACTAACGGAGTGCAAGAGACCCAGTACTTC.

The chain's CDR3 is CASSTEGGAHGYTF. Written as DNA, the CDR3 is TGTGCCAGCAGTACCGAGGGGGGGGCCCATGGCTACACCTTC. The chain recombines TRBV7-9 with TRBJ1-2; D perhaps matches TRBD1 (6 bases). Trimming removed 6 bases from V and 6 bases from J, with 17 bases in between. This CDR3 is built from 14 residues. Germline values: CDR1 SEHNR, CDR2 FQNEAQ (reference sequence).

V gene TRBV14 combines with J gene TRBJ1-4; D possibly corresponds to TRBD1 (5 bases). The CDR3 sequence is 15 residues long. Looked up from germline, CDR1 is SGHDN and CDR2 is FVKESK. Trimming took off 0 bases at V and 6 bases at J, with 11 bases between the two ends. Here the CDR3 DNA reads TGTGCCAGCAGCCAAGATCGGGGGGGAGATGAAAAACTGTTTTTT. Translating gives CASSQDRGGDEKLFF.

This clone was recorded only once. This chain uses TRBV2 with TRBJ2-3; TRBD1 matches 10 bases. Germline values: CDR1 SNHLY, CDR2 FYNNEI. Germline trimming cut 6 bases from V and 6 bases from J; bases unmatched to any gene: 9. The CDR3 length is 15 residues. The CDR3 protein is CASSPSTGGADTQYF. DNA for the CDR3: TGTGCCAGCAGCCCCTCGACAGGGGGCGCGGATACGCAGTATTTT.

The sample holds one count of this clone. The V and J genes are TRBV5-4 and TRBJ1-1, with no clear D. The CDR3 is 12 residues long. From germline, CDR1 is SGHNT and CDR2 YYREEE (reference sequence). The V end was cut by 0 bases, the J end by 8 bases, with 8 bases between. The CDR3 is CASSLAGREAFF. As DNA, the CDR3 is TGTGCCAGCAGCTTGGCCGGGCGAGAAGCTTTCTTT.

The V call is TRBV10-3, the J call TRBJ2-7; D possibly corresponds to TRBD1 (6 bases). Germline CDR1 ENHRY, CDR2 SYGVKD. The CDR3 has 14 residues. V lost 6 bases to trimming and J lost 0 bases, with 12 bases between them. CDR3 DNA: TGTGCCATCAGCGAGGGCAGGGGCTCCTACGAGCAGTACTTC. This codes for CAISEGRGSYEQYF.

This chain uses TRBV2 with TRBJ1-4; possible D gene TRBD1, 6 bases. Germline CDR1 SNHLY, CDR2 FYNNEI. V gave up 10 bases and J gave up 3 bases, with 18 bases separating them. The CDR3 extends over 15 amino acids. CDR3: CAIPSDRISNEKLFF. CDR3 bases: TGTGCCATCCCGTCAGACAGGATCTCTAATGAAAAACTGTTTTTT.

The chain is built from TRBV29-1 and TRBJ2-5; D might be TRBD1 or TRBD2, each matching 5 bases. Trimming took off 4 bases at V and 4 bases at J, with 7 bases between the two ends. Looked up from germline, CDR1 is SQVTM and CDR2 is ANQGSEA. CDR3 length equals 11 residues. The CDR3 nucleotides read TGCAGCGTTGGGGGGTCAGAGACCCAGTACTTC. This gives the protein CSVGGSETQYF.

The chain combines TRBV6-1 with TRBJ1-1, with D maybe TRBD1 (5 bases). The CDR3 consists of 14 residues. Germline lookup yields CDR1 MNHNS and CDR2 SASEGT. Trimming pared 2 bases from V and 8 bases from J, leaving 15 bases between. This chain's CDR3 is CASSEPVRGREAFF. The DNA of the CDR3 is TGTGCCAGCAGTGAACCAGTAAGGGGCCGGGAAGCTTTCTTT.

This rearrangement joins TRBV11-3 to TRBJ2-1; no clear D. The CDR3 is made up of 17 amino acids. V lost 2 bases to trimming and J lost 3 bases, with 17 bases between them. CDR1 and CDR2 from the germline V gene are SGHNT and YENEEA. CDR3 bases: TGTGCCAGCAGCTTAACGAGATTAGGGTTCGGCTACAATGAGCAGTTCTTC. It specifies CASSLTRLGFGYNEQFF.

The rearrangement links TRBV7-2 to TRBJ2-2; 9 bases are shared with TRBD1. V lost 1 base, J lost 5 bases, and 2 bases stayed unmatched. Germline assignment: CDR1 SGHTA and CDR2 FQGNSA. The CDR3 totals 15 residues. The CDR3 loop reads CASSLVGQGTGELFF. The CDR3 nucleotides are TGTGCCAGCAGCTTAGTTGGACAGGGGACCGGGGAGCTGTTTTTT.

The rearrangement links TRBV12-5 to TRBJ1-4; 8 nucleotides align to TRBD1. There are 17 residues in the CDR3. Germline loops: CDR1 LGHNT, CDR2 FRNRAP. After removal of 0 bases from V and 4 bases from J, the junction contained 7 bases not matched to a gene. CDR3 in amino acids: CASGLVRPGGLNEKLFF. The CDR3 nucleotides read TGTGCTAGTGGTTTGGTACGCCCAGGGGGCCTTAATGAAAAACTGTTTTTT.

V and J are TRBV9 and TRBJ2-1; D possibly corresponds to TRBD1 (5 bases). Germline CDR1 is SGDLS and CDR2 is YYNGEE. This CDR3 comprises 17 residues. The V gene lost 0 bases and the J gene lost 9 bases, with 22 bases spanning the gap. The CDR3 loop is CASSVAVDTYTAGEQFF. For the CDR3, the DNA is TGTGCCAGCAGCGTAGCTGTGGACACCTACACAGCCGGTGAGCAGTTCTTC.